What follows are 11 T cell receptor beta chains derived from one specimen sequenced in a study of a mutant IDH1 vaccine in newly diagnosed glioma. Here immunoSEQ multiplex PCR was the method, and the copy in TCRdb shows in-frame clones only, minus some. The profile shows about 54,000 clones, roughly four fifths of them singletons. Their recognized antigens are unknown. Time point in this sample: week 5, during vaccination. Vaccination used 300 ug of mutant IDH1 20-mer peptide per dose, with topical imiquimod. This specimen was PBMCs, taken from a glioma patient whose treatment included an IDH1 peptide vaccine. These receptor sequences come from a man between 25 and 39 years old with glioma.

This sequence joins TRBV4-1 and TRBJ2-3; D is unresolved. Per the germline V gene, CDR1 is MGHRA and CDR2 is YSYEKL. This CDR3 has 16 amino acids. Trimming took 2 bases from V and 1 from J, leaving 13 bases between them. In DNA, the CDR3 is TGCGCCAGCAGCCAAACCGCTTCTTTAGGCACAGATACGCAGTATTTT. This sequence encodes CASSQTASLGTDTQYF.

V and J are TRBV27 and TRBJ2-7; D is unclear. The CDR3 extends over 16 amino acids. Germline V gene data show CDR1 as MNHEY and CDR2 as SMNVEV (reference sequence). Between the trimmed V and J ends, which lost 5 bases and 2 bases, there was a span of 19 bases. Here the CDR3 reads CASSVGRGGLPYEQYF. CDR3 in DNA: TGTGCCAGCAGTGTCGGGCGCGGCGGCCTACCCTACGAGCAGTACTTC.

The J gene is TRBJ2-1, the V gene TRBV29-1, with D possibly matching TRBD2 (6 bases). The CDR3 runs 15 residues. Germline V gene data show CDR1 as SQVTM and CDR2 as ANQGSEA. V lost 4 bases and J lost 5, with 18 bases in between. The CDR3 loop reads CSVGPAGNGNNEQFF. CDR3 DNA: TGCAGCGTTGGGCCTGCGGGGAACGGTAACAATGAGCAGTTCTTC.

This sequence joins TRBV13 and TRBJ2-7; 8 bases line up with TRBD2. Unmatched junction bases numbered 3, after V lost 0 bases and J lost 2 bases. CDR3 length equals 15 residues. The V gene's germline CDR1 is PRHDT and CDR2 FYEKMQ (reference sequence). CDR3 amino acids: CASSLGGGGTYEQYF. The CDR3 nucleotides read TGTGCCAGCAGCTTAGGTGGCGGGGGGACCTACGAGCAGTACTTC.

The chain couples TRBV6-5 to TRBJ2-3, with D perhaps TRBD2 (6 bases). Germline V lookup: CDR1 MNHEY, CDR2 SVGAGI. This CDR3 comprises 16 residues. Trimming left V 0 bases short and J 2 bases short, with 12 bases between. The CDR3 spells CASSYSHSGSTDTQYF. In DNA form, the CDR3 reads TGTGCCAGCAGTTACTCGCATAGCGGATCCACAGATACGCAGTATTTT.

To note about this clone: A read error may explain this, as a much larger clone is one base away. The rearrangement joins TRBV6-4 to TRBJ2-1; 13 nucleotides match TRBD2. The CDR3 has 15 amino acids. V was pared by 2 bases and J by 6 bases, with 1 base of the junction left unmatched. Germline CDR1 is MRHNA and CDR2 is SNTAGT. The CDR3 spells CASSDTSGGANEQFF. CDR3 nucleotide sequence: TGTGCCAGCAGTGACACTAGCGGGGGGGCCAATGAGCAGTTCTTC.

This chain joins TRBV27 and TRBJ2-2; 9 nucleotides match TRBD1. Per germline, CDR1 MNHEY and CDR2 SMNVEV (reference sequence). This CDR3 comprises 16 residues. The trim removed 5 bases at V and 6 bases at J, leaving 10 bases unmatched. The CDR3 here is CASSNDRGRLSGELFF. Here the CDR3 DNA reads TGTGCCAGCAGTAATGACAGGGGGAGGTTGTCCGGGGAGCTGTTTTTT.

In this sample, this clone turned up a few times. The V call is TRBV7-9, the J call TRBJ2-7, with TRBD1 matching over 7 bases. After removal of 6 bases from V and 2 bases from J, the junction contained 13 bases not matched to a gene. This CDR3 has 16 residues. Germline-derived CDR1 and CDR2 are SEHNR and FQNEAQ (reference sequence). The CDR3 bases are TGTGCCAGCAGACCAAAGACAGGGACCCGAACCTACGAGCAGTACTTC. This encodes CASRPKTGTRTYEQYF.

J is TRBJ2-7 and V is TRBV28; D call uncertain. The length of the CDR3 is 11 residues. The germline V gene encodes CDR1 MDHEN and CDR2 SYDVKM. V was cut by 6 bases and J by 4 bases, with 7 bases left in between. The CDR3 DNA reads TGTGCCAGCAGGAACTTATACGAGCAGTACTTC. This gives the protein CASRNLYEQYF.

The chain carries TRBV7-9 and TRBJ2-7; the D is unclear. Germline V gives CDR1 SEHNR, CDR2 FQNEAQ (reference sequence). Between the trimmed V and J ends, which lost 3 bases and 4 bases, there was a span of 10 bases. This CDR3 comprises 13 residues. Here the CDR3 reads CASSLRTFYEQYF. CDR3 bases: TGTGCCAGCAGCTTGCGCACTTTTTACGAGCAGTACTTC.

The chain has TRBV7-9 and TRBJ1-1; perhaps TRBD1 as D (5 bases). The CDR3 contains 15 residues. The germline V gene encodes CDR1 SEHNR and CDR2 FQNEAQ (reference sequence). V was cut by 4 bases and J by 3 bases, with 15 bases left in between. The CDR3 DNA is TGTGCCAGCAGCTCTTCCTCAGGGTTAGACACTGAAGCTTTCTTT. It encodes CASSSSSGLDTEAFF.